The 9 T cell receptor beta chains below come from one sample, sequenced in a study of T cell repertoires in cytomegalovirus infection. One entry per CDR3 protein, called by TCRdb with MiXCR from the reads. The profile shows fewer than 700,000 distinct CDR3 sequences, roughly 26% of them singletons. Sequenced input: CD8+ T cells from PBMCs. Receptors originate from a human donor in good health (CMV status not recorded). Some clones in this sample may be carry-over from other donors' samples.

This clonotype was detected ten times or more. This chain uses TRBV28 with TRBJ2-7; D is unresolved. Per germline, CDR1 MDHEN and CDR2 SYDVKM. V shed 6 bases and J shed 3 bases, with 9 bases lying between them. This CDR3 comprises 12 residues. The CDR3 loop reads CASSFRGYEQYF. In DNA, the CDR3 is TGTGCCAGCAGCTTCCGAGGCTACGAGCAGTACTTC.

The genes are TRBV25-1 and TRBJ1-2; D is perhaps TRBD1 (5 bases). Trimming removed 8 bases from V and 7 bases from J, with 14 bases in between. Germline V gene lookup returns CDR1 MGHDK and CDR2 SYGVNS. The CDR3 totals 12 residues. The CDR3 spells CASFPGKSGYTF. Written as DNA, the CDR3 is TGTGCCAGCTTTCCAGGGAAGAGTGGCTACACCTTC.

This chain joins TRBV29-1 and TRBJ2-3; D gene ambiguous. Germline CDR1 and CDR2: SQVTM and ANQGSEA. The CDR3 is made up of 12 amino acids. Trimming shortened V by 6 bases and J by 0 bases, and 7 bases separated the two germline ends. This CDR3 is CSVKPSTDTQYF. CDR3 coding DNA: TGCAGCGTGAAACCTAGCACAGATACGCAGTATTTT.

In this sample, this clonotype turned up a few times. The CDR3 bases are TGTGCCATCAGTGAGGCGGGGTACACTGAAGCTTTCTTT. It is translated as CAISEAGYTEAFF. This chain links TRBV10-3 with TRBJ1-1, with D uncertain. V shed 2 bases and J shed 3 bases, with 7 bases lying between them. The CDR3 contains 13 residues. Germline CDR1 ENHRY, CDR2 SYGVKD.

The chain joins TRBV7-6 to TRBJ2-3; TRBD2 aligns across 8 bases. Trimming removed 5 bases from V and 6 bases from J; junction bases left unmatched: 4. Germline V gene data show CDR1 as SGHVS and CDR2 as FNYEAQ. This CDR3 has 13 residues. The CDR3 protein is CASSPSGGDTQYF. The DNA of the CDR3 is TGTGCCAGCAGCCCTTCGGGAGGGGATACGCAGTATTTT.

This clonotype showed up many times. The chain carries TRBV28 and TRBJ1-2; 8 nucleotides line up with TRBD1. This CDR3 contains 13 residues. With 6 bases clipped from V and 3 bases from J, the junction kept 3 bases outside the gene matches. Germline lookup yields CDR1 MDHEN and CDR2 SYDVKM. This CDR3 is CASRPTGDYGYTF. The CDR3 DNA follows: TGTGCCAGCAGACCGACAGGGGACTATGGCTACACCTTC.

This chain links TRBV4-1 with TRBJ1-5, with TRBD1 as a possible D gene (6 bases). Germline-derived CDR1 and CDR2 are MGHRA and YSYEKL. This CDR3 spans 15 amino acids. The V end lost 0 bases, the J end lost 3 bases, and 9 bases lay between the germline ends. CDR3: CASSQDRTDNQPQHF. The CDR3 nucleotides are TGCGCCAGCAGCCAAGACCGGACAGACAATCAGCCCCAGCATTTT.

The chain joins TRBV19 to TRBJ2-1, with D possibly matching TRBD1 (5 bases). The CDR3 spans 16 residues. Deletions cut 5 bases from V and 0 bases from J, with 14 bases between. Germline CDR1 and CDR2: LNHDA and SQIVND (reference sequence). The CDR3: CASSAAYRSSYNEQFF. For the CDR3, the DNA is TGTGCCAGTAGTGCCGCGTACAGGAGCTCCTACAATGAGCAGTTCTTC.

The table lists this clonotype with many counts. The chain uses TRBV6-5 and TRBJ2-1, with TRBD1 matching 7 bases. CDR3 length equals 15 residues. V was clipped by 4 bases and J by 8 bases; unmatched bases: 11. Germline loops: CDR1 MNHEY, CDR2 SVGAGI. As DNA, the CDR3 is TGTGCCAGCAGTTTGAGCCCAGGGGGTAATGATGAGCAGTTCTTC. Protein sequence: CASSLSPGGNDEQFF.